This TCR beta chain was captured by sequencing in a study of blood T cell repertoires in COVID-19. Study summary: PBMCs, B-cell-depleted T cells, or T cells were the source of the cDNA or gDNA that made up the material.

Sequencing was performed with immunoSEQ multiplex PCR; in TCRdb, only in-frame clones are kept and a portion is missing. Seen here are about 270,000 clones, roughly 86% observed once, and the top ten hold 2% to 2.5%. V shed 3 bases and J shed 3 bases, with 11 bases lying between them. CDR3 length: 15 amino acids. Germline V lookup: CDR1 SNHLY, CDR2 FYNNEI. The chain employs TRBV2 and TRBJ1-4; no firm D call. This TCR came from a woman aged 50 to 60 with acute or convalescent COVID-19. Sequencing used peripheral blood. CDR3 protein: CASSESGRANEKLFF. The CDR3 DNA follows: TGTGCCAGCAGTGAGTCTGGGCGGGCTAATGAAAAACTGTTTTTT.